The rows below give T cell receptor beta chains drawn from one sample of a study of T cells in tumors and immune-related adverse events. Using immunoSEQ multiplex PCR, the repertoire was profiled, and TCRdb retains in-frame clones only, with some absent. The table lists roughly 20,000 clones, around nine tenths of them singletons, with 1.2% to 1.5% in the top ten. Here the sequenced sample was lymph node tissue, taken from a patient treated with anti-PD-1 therapy. The receptors originated from a female donor with metastatic renal cell carcinoma. Both conserved end residues are part of each CDR3. Each record gives: V gene, D gene, clone size, J gene, CDR3 protein, CDR3 DNA. D genes are given only for firm matches. Not all rows give a size; the values are once, few, many and, for expanded clones, a class.

V: TRBV18; D: -; size: -; J: TRBJ2-1; CDR3: CASSPPGTAYNEQFF; DNA: TGTGCCAGCTCACCACCGGGGACGGCATACAATGAGCAGTTCTTC
V: TRBV6-1; D: TRBD2; size: -; J: TRBJ2-5; CDR3: CASRVLAESQETQYF; DNA: TGTGCCAGCAGGGTCCTAGCGGAGTCCCAAGAGACCCAGTACTTC
V: TRBV6-1; D: -; size: -; J: TRBJ1-2; CDR3: CASSEEWSRGYTF; DNA: TGTGCCAGCAGTGAAGAGTGGAGTCGTGGCTACACCTTC
V: TRBV5-4; D: TRBD2; size: -; J: TRBJ2-4; CDR3: CASSFRLAGGGNIQYF; DNA: TGTGCCAGCAGCTTTAGGCTAGCGGGAGGGGGAAACATTCAGTACTTC
V: TRBV5-1; D: -; size: -; J: TRBJ2-7; CDR3: CASSFYEEGEQYF; DNA: TGCGCCAGCAGCTTCTACGAGGAGGGCGAGCAGTACTTC
V: TRBV19; D: -; size: -; J: TRBJ2-7; CDR3: CASSPGTFNYEQYF; DNA: TGTGCCAGTAGCCCGGGGACATTTAACTACGAGCAGTACTTC
V: TRBV7-2; D: TRBD2; size: -; J: TRBJ2-1; CDR3: CASGGGTRPNEQFF; DNA: TGTGCCAGCGGCGGGGGGACTAGACCTAATGAGCAGTTCTTC
V: TRBV30; D: -; size: -; J: TRBJ2-6; CDR3: CAWSKQGDGANVLTF; DNA: TGTGCCTGGAGTAAACAGGGTGATGGGGCCAACGTCCTGACTTTC
V: TRBV2; D: -; size: -; J: TRBJ1-6; CDR3: CASSPYSGDRLTNSPLHF; DNA: TGTGCCAGCAGTCCATACTCGGGAGACAGGCTTACTAATTCACCCCTCCACTTT
V: TRBV7-2; D: -; size: -; J: TRBJ1-5; CDR3: CASSPGLGGLGNQPQHF; DNA: TGTGCCAGCAGCCCCGGACTTGGGGGACTCGGCAATCAGCCCCAGCATTTT
V: TRBV2; D: -; size: -; J: TRBJ2-1; CDR3: CASRMTRRNEQFF; DNA: TGTGCCAGCAGGATGACTAGAAGGAATGAGCAGTTCTTC
V: TRBV29-1; D: -; size: -; J: TRBJ1-1; CDR3: CSVVRGSRLNTEAFF; DNA: TGCAGCGTTGTTCGAGGCAGTCGTTTGAACACTGAAGCTTTCTTT
V: TRBV28; D: TRBD1; size: once; J: TRBJ1-2; CDR3: CASSFVDRVYGYTF; DNA: TGTGCCAGCAGTTTTGTGGACAGGGTGTATGGCTACACCTTC
V: TRBV7-9; D: -; size: -; J: TRBJ1-2; CDR3: CASSLARGGYTF; DNA: TGTGCCAGCAGCTTAGCTCGCGGTGGCTACACCTTC
V: TRBV4-2; D: -; size: -; J: TRBJ2-5; CDR3: CASSQDPGIGTQYF; DNA: TGTGCCAGCAGCCAAGACCCAGGGATTGGGACCCAGTACTTC
V: TRBV4-2; D: -; size: -; J: TRBJ2-3; CDR3: CASSQLDITDTQYF; DNA: TGTGCCAGCAGCCAGCTCGACATCACAGATACGCAGTATTTT
V: TRBV7-6; D: -; size: -; J: TRBJ2-7; CDR3: CASSLGSSGDEQYF; DNA: TGTGCCAGCAGCTTAGGTTCGAGCGGAGACGAGCAGTACTTC
V: TRBV10-3; D: -; size: -; J: TRBJ1-2; CDR3: CAISRDYGYTF; DNA: TGTGCCATCAGCCGGGACTATGGCTACACCTTC
V: TRBV11-3; D: -; size: few; J: TRBJ2-1; CDR3: CASSLGAARSEQFF; DNA: TGTGCCAGCAGCTTAGGGGCAGCGCGGAGTGAGCAGTTCTTC
V: TRBV6-5; D: TRBD1; size: -; J: TRBJ2-7; CDR3: CASSNRDRRSYEQYF; DNA: TGTGCCAGCAGTAATCGGGACAGAAGATCCTACGAGCAGTACTTC
V: TRBV2; D: -; size: -; J: TRBJ2-1; CDR3: CASSEKHNEQFF; DNA: TGTGCCAGCAGTGAAAAGCACAATGAGCAGTTCTTC
V: TRBV12-5; D: TRBD2; size: few; J: TRBJ2-1; CDR3: CASGLGLAKAYNEQFF; DNA: TGTGCTAGTGGTTTGGGACTAGCTAAAGCCTACAATGAGCAGTTCTTC
V: TRBV2; D: -; size: few; J: TRBJ1-5; CDR3: CASSWGRNQPQHF; DNA: TGTGCCAGCTCATGGGGCAGGAATCAGCCCCAGCATTTT
V: TRBV7-6; D: -; size: -; J: TRBJ2-5; CDR3: CASSPPRRGAKQETQYF; DNA: TGTGCCAGCAGCCCTCCTAGGAGGGGGGCGAAGCAAGAGACCCAGTACTTC
V: TRBV5-1; D: TRBD1; size: once; J: TRBJ2-6; CDR3: CASSPQQGRSSGANVLTF; DNA: TGCGCCAGCAGCCCACAACAGGGGCGGAGCTCTGGGGCCAACGTCCTGACTTTC
V: TRBV29-1; D: -; size: -; J: TRBJ2-1; CDR3: CSAKVPSEQFF; DNA: TGCAGCGCCAAAGTCCCTAGTGAGCAGTTCTTC
V: TRBV5-4; D: -; size: -; J: TRBJ1-1; CDR3: CASSPPLGSLAFF; DNA: TGTGCCAGCAGCCCGCCGTTGGGGAGTTTAGCTTTCTTT
V: TRBV4-2; D: -; size: -; J: TRBJ1-2; CDR3: CASSPTPPLGYGYTF; DNA: TGTGCCAGCAGCCCAACTCCACCCCTAGGCTATGGCTACACCTTC
V: TRBV7-2; D: -; size: -; J: TRBJ1-3; CDR3: CASSLVSDPSGNTIYF; DNA: TGTGCCAGCAGCTTAGTGTCAGACCCCTCTGGAAACACCATATATTTT
V: TRBV19; D: TRBD2; size: -; J: TRBJ2-7; CDR3: CASSMGAGGPYEQYF; DNA: TGTGCCAGTAGTATGGGAGCGGGAGGGCCCTACGAGCAGTACTTC
V: TRBV6-1; D: TRBD1; size: -; J: TRBJ1-2; CDR3: CASSAGQLPNYGYTF; DNA: TGTGCCAGCAGCGCGGGACAGTTACCTAACTATGGCTACACCTTC
V: TRBV2; D: TRBD1; size: -; J: TRBJ1-1; CDR3: CASRNRGVSEAFF; DNA: TGTGCCAGCAGGAACAGGGGAGTGTCTGAAGCTTTCTTT
V: TRBV6-5; D: TRBD2; size: -; J: TRBJ2-1; CDR3: CASSSGLAGSYNEQFF; DNA: TGTGCCAGCAGTTCCGGACTAGCGGGGTCCTACAATGAGCAGTTCTTC
V: TRBV4-2; D: -; size: -; J: TRBJ2-7; CDR3: CASSQVGVSYEQYF; DNA: TGTGCCAGCAGCCAAGTAGGAGTGTCCTACGAGCAGTACTTC
V: TRBV27; D: -; size: -; J: TRBJ1-2; CDR3: CASSSSWANYGYTF; DNA: TGTGCCAGCAGCTCTTCGTGGGCTAACTATGGCTACACCTTC
V: TRBV7-6; D: -; size: -; J: TRBJ2-1; CDR3: CASSLDQYNEQFF; DNA: TGTGCCAGCAGCTTAGATCAATACAATGAGCAGTTCTTC
V: TRBV6-1; D: -; size: -; J: TRBJ1-3; CDR3: CASKRELYGNTIYF; DNA: TGTGCCAGCAAGAGGGAGCTTTATGGAAACACCATATATTTT
V: TRBV10-3; D: TRBD2; size: -; J: TRBJ2-1; CDR3: CAISGGLAGGTSYNEQFF; DNA: TGTGCCATCAGTGGGGGACTAGCGGGGGGTACCTCCTACAATGAGCAGTTCTTC
V: TRBV14; D: -; size: -; J: TRBJ2-3; CDR3: CASSQEAVGAQYF; DNA: TGTGCCAGCAGCCAAGAGGCGGTCGGGGCGCAGTATTTT